This TCR beta chain derives from a study of cytomegalovirus exposure and HLA in healthy donors. Whole-study results and caveats: Common viral pathogens seemed to be connected with several of the most significant clusters, according to a later analysis.

The ends were cut back, 4 bases at V and 8 bases at J, with 17 bases in the middle. The CDR3 covers 15 residues. CDR1 is LGHNA, CDR2 YSLEER, per germline. A multiplex PCR was run with 60 Vbeta primers and 13 Jbeta primers. Clones were sequenced by immunoSEQ multiplex PCR, and TCRdb holds only the in-frame ones, with some missing. This table has more than 150,000 clones, about 78% appearing once. A note on this clone: What it binds is unknown.

Sequenced sample: PBMCs. The receptor was derived from a male donor in good health and CMV-seronegative. The chain couples TRBV4-3 to TRBJ2-2, with a tentative D call TRBD2 (5 bases). The CDR3 nucleotides are TGCGCCAGCAGCCCTGAGGCCCCTCCGGGGGGGGAGCTGTTTTTT. It yields the protein CASSPEAPPGGELFF.